The 10 T cell receptor beta chains in this list originate from one sample, sequenced in a study of T-cell memory formation after mild COVID-19. TCRdb fed the 5' RACE reads into MiXCR, producing one record per CDR3 protein. The data contain roughly 300,000 distinct CDR3 sequences, 7.5% to 9.5% of them singletons. Specimen: PBMCs or a T cell subset sorted from them (not recorded which). These receptors all come from a young man who had mild COVID-19 (a few samples of this study predate the infection). Cell type and time point are not known.

This clonotype was seen a handful of times. The rearrangement links TRBV3-1 to TRBJ1-2, with 7 bases matching TRBD1. The V gene's germline CDR1 is LGHDT and CDR2 YNNKEL (reference sequence). V shed 5 bases, J shed 6 bases, and the junction held 3 bases outside the gene matches. The CDR3 sequence is 12 residues long. The CDR3 protein is CASSKQGNGYTF. The CDR3 DNA is TGTGCCAGCAGCAAACAGGGGAATGGCTACACCTTC.

The chain has TRBV4-3 and TRBJ1-1; D unresolved. V shed 0 bases and J shed 6 bases, with 20 bases lying between them. This CDR3 has 17 amino acids. CDR1 and CDR2 (germline): LGHNA, YSLEER. The CDR3: CASSQDVQRELGAEAFF. In DNA, the CDR3 is TGCGCCAGCAGCCAAGATGTCCAGAGGGAGTTGGGCGCTGAAGCTTTCTTT.

The chain recombines TRBV30 with TRBJ2-1, with D perhaps matching TRBD2 (5 bases). The CDR3 has 12 residues. Germline CDR1 and CDR2: GTSNPN and SVGIG (reference sequence). Trimming removed 3 bases at V and 12 bases at J, with 15 bases between. CDR3 sequence: CAWRLGRVWQFF. Written as DNA, the CDR3 is TGTGCCTGGAGATTAGGGCGGGTTTGGCAGTTCTTC.

This clonotype was counted a few times. The V and J genes are TRBV7-2 and TRBJ2-2; TRBD2 might be the D (6 bases). This CDR3 contains 14 residues. Trimming took 5 bases from V and 6 from J, leaving 13 bases between them. From germline, CDR1 is SGHTA and CDR2 FQGNSA. The CDR3 region is CASSPSWEAGELFF. The CDR3 coding sequence is TGTGCCAGCAGCCCCTCGTGGGAGGCCGGGGAGCTGTTTTTT.

This clonotype was detected a few times. The chain has TRBV2 and TRBJ1-1; weak D call: TRBD1 (5 bases). Germline CDR1 is SNHLY and CDR2 is FYNNEI. The CDR3 runs to 15 residues. V was clipped by 2 bases and J by 1 base, with 11 bases between them. CDR3 amino acids: CASSEIQGTNTEAFF. CDR3 nucleotides: TGTGCCAGCAGTGAAATTCAAGGGACGAACACTGAAGCTTTCTTT.

This clonotype has a count of ten or more. The CDR3: CASSYRDRQNTEAFF. CDR3 sequence (DNA): TGTGCCAGCAGCTATAGGGACCGGCAGAACACTGAAGCTTTCTTT. The genes are TRBV7-8 and TRBJ1-1; TRBD1 might be the D (5 bases). CDR3 size: 15 residues. The V end was cut by 4 bases, the J end by 1 base, with 13 bases between. In germline, CDR1 is SGHVS, CDR2 FQNEAQ.

This clonotype was detected a few times. This chain joins TRBV12-3 or TRBV12-4 and TRBJ2-1; D is uncertain. The ends were cut back, 3 bases at V and 7 bases at J, with 13 bases in the middle. This CDR3 has 14 amino acids. In DNA, the CDR3 is TGTGCCAGCAGTTTTGGGCTAATAATGAATGAGCAGTTCTTC. The encoded protein is CASSFGLIMNEQFF.

In regard to this clonotype: A clone one base away is much larger, so this may be a read error. The V call is TRBV5-1, the J call TRBJ1-1; D is unclear. Germline V gene lookup returns CDR1 SGHRS and CDR2 YFSETQ. V was shortened by 4 bases and J by 3 bases, with 4 bases between the two germline ends. This CDR3 contains 11 residues. The CDR3 protein is CASSGDTEAFF. In DNA form, the CDR3 reads TGCGCCAGCAGCGGGGACACTGAAGCTTTCTTT.

This sequence joins TRBV6-2 or TRBV6-3 and TRBJ2-5; D is uncertain. Deletions cut 4 bases from V and 3 bases from J, with 6 bases between. Germline-derived CDR1 and CDR2 are MNHEY and SVGEGT. This CDR3 has 12 amino acids. The CDR3 DNA follows: TGTGCCAGCAGTTCTCGTAAAGAGACCCAGTACTTC. The encoded protein is CASSSRKETQYF.

This clonotype was counted at least ten times. The chain recombines TRBV9 with TRBJ2-3; D is possibly TRBD2 (7 bases). The ends were cut back, 7 bases at V and 4 bases at J, with 19 bases in the middle. The V gene's germline CDR1 is SGDLS and CDR2 YYNGEE. This CDR3 region has 15 residues. The CDR3 DNA follows: TGTGCCAGCCGCCCTGGGAGGGGGAGCTCAGATACGCAGTATTTT. It is translated as CASRPGRGSSDTQYF.